This T cell receptor (beta chain) appears in the sequencing data of a study of shared clonotypes between healthy human individuals. Measured with immunoSEQ multiplex PCR; TCRdb has only the in-frame clones, and not every one. The repertoire holds about 680,000 clones, about 74% seen once, with more than 1.5% in the top ten. This clone came up a few times. Specimen: memory CD4+ T cells sorted from blood. Subset meaning: CD45RA-negative fraction. This TCR was sampled from a woman younger than 45 in good health.

The CDR3 sequence is CASSSHPGLDNEQFF. CDR3 DNA: TGCGCCAGCAGCTCTCACCCCGGACTAGACAATGAGCAGTTCTTC. The gene calls are TRBV5-1 and TRBJ2-1; TRBD2 matches 7 bases. The germline V gene encodes CDR1 SGHRS and CDR2 YFSETQ. J gave up 5 bases and V 3 bases, and 8 bases lay outside the gene matches. This CDR3 has 15 amino acids.